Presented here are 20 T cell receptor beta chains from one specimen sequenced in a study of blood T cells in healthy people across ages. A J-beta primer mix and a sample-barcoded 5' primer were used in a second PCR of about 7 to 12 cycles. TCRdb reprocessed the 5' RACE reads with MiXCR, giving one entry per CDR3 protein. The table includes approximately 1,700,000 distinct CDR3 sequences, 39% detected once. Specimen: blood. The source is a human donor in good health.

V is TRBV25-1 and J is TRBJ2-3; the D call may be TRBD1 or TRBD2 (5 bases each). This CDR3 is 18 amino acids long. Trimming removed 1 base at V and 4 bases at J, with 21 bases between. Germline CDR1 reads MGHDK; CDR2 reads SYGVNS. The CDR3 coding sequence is TGTGCCAGCAGTGAATTTTTCTTGGGGGTTCACGAGCCAGATACGCAGTATTTT. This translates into CASSEFFLGVHEPDTQYF.

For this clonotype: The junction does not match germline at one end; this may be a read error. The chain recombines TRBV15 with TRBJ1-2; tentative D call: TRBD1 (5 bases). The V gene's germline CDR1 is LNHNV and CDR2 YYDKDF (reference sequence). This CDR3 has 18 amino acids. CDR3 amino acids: CTTTPRYQTAATNCGYTF. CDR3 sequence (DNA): TGTACCACCACCCCGAGATACCAGACAGCTGCGACTAACTGTGGCTACACCTTC.

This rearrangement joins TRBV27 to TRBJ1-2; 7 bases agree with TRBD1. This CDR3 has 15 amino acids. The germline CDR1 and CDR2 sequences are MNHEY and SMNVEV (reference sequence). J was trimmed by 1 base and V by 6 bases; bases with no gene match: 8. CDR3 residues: CASRSGGGFNYGYTF. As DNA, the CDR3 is TGTGCCAGCAGGAGCGGAGGGGGCTTTAACTATGGCTACACCTTC.

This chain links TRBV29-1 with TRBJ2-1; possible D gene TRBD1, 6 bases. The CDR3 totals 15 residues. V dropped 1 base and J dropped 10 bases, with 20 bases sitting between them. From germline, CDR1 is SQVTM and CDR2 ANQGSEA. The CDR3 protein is CSVEGLTGSTYEQFF. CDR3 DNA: TGCAGCGTTGAAGGTCTAACAGGGAGCACCTACGAGCAGTTCTTC.

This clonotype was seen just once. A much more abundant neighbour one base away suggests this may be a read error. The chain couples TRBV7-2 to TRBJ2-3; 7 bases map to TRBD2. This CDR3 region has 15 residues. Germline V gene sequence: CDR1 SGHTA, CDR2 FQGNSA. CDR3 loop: CVSSLRGTSTDTQYF. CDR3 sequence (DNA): TGTGTCAGCAGCTTGCGGGGGACTAGCACAGATACGCAGTATTTT.

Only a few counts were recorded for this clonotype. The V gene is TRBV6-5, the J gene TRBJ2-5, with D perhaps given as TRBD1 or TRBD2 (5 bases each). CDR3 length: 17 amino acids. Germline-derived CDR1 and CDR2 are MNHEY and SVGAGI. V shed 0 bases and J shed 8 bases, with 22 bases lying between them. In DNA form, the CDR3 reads TGTGCCAGCAGTTACTCTGGGTTGGGACGTGGTGGGTCCACCCAGTACTTC. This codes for CASSYSGLGRGGSTQYF.

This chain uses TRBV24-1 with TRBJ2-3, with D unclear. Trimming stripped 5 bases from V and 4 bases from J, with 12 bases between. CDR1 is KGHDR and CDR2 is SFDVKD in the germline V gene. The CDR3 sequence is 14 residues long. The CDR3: CATSAAGIPDTQYF. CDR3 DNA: TGTGCCACCAGTGCGGCCGGCATCCCAGATACGCAGTATTTT.

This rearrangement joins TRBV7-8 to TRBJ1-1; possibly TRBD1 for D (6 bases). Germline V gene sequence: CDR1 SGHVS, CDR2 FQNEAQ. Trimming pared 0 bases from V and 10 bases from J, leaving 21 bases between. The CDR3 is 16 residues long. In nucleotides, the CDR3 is TGTGCCAGCAGCTTAGCCGGGGGCCTTACCCCAAAGATAGCTTTCTTT. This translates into CASSLAGGLTPKIAFF.

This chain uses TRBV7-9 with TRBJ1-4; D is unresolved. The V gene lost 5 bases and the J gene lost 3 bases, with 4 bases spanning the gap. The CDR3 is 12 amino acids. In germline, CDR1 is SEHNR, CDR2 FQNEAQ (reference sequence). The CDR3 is CASSDANEKLFF. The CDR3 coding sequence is TGTGCCAGCAGCGATGCTAATGAAAAACTGTTTTTT.

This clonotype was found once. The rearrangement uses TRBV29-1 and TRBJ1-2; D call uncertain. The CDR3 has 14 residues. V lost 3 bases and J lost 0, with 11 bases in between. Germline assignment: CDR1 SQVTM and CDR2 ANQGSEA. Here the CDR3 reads CSVEFPEANYGYTF. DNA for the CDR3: TGCAGCGTTGAGTTCCCGGAAGCTAACTATGGCTACACCTTC.

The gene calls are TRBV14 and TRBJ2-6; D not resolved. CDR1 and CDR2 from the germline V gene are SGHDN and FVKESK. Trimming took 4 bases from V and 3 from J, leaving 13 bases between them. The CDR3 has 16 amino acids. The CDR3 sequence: CASSPLAGFGANVLTF. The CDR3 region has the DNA TGTGCCAGCAGCCCTTTAGCTGGATTTGGGGCCAACGTCCTGACTTTC.

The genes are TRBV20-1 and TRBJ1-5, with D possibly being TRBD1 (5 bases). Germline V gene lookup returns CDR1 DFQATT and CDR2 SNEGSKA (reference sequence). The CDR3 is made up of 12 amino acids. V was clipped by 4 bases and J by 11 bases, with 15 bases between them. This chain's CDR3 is CSAIQGVSTQHF. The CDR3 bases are TGCAGTGCTATCCAAGGGGTTTCGACCCAGCATTTT.

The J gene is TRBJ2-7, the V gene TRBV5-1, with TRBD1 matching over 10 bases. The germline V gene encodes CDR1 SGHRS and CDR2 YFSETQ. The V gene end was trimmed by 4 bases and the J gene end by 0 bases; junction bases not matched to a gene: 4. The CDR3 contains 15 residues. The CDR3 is CASSGGQGSSYEQYF. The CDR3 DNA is TGCGCCAGCAGCGGGGGACAGGGGAGCTCCTACGAGCAGTACTTC.

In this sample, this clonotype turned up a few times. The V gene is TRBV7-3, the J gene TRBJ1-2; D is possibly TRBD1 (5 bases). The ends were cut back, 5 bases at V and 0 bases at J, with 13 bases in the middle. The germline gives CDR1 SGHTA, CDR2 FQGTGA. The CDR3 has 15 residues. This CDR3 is CASSPTGDTNYGYTF. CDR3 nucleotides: TGTGCCAGCAGCCCAACAGGTGATACTAACTATGGCTACACCTTC.

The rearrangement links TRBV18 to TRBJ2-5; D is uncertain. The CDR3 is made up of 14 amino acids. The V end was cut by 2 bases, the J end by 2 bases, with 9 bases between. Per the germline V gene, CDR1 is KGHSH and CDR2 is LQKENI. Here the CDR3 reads CASSPSSRQETQYF. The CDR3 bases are TGTGCCAGCTCACCATCGTCCAGACAAGAGACCCAGTACTTC.

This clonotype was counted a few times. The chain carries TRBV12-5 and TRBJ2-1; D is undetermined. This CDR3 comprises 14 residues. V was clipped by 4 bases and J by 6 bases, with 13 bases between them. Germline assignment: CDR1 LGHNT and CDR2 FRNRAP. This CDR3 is CASGYVGYLNEQFF. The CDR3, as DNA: TGTGCTAGTGGTTACGTGGGGTATCTCAATGAGCAGTTCTTC.

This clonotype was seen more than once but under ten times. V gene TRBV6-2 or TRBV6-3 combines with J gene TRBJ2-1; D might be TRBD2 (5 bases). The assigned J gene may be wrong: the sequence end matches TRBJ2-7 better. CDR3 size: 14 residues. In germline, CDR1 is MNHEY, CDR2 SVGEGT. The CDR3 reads CASSYHRWEYEQYF. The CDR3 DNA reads TGTGCCAGCAGTTACCATCGGTGGGAGTACGAGCAGTACTTC.

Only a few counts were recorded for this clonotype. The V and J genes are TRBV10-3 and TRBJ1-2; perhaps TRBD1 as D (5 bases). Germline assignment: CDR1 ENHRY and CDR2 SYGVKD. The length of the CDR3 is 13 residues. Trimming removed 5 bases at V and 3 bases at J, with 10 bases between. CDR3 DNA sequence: TGTGCCATCAGTTTTGGGACGGACTATGGCTACACCTTC. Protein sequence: CAISFGTDYGYTF.

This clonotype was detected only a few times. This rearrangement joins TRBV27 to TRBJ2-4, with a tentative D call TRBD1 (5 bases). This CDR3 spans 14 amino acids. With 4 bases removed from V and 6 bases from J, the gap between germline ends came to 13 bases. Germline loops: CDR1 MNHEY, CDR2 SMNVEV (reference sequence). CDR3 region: CASSSDNRRNIQYF. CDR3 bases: TGTGCCAGCAGTTCGGACAATAGAAGAAACATTCAGTACTTC.

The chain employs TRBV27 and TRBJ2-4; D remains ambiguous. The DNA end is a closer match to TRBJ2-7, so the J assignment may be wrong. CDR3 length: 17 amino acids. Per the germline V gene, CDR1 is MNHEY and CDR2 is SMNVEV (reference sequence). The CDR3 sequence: CASSLSEGNILTYEQYF. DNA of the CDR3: TGTGCCAGCAGTTTATCGGAAGGCAATATTCTAACCTACGAGCAGTACTTC.